Listed below are T cell receptor beta chains from one sample, sequenced in a study of T cells in Graves' hyperthyroidism and ophthalmopathy. Each CDR3 protein is one row after TCRdb ran MiXCR on the multiplex PCR reads. The repertoire consists of about 620,000 distinct CDR3 sequences, with 16% occurring once and the leading ten covering around 3.9%. Sequencing input: blood. These receptors originate from a woman aged 30 to 39 with Graves' hyperthyroidism. Both conserved end residues are part of each CDR3. A D gene is named only where the DNA matches it firmly. Clone size is stated in some rows and not others, as once, few, many or a class when expanded.

j_call,clone_size,d_call,v_call,cdr3_nt,cdr3_aa
TRBJ1-2,.,.,TRBV30,TGTGCCTGGAGTGTACGGACAGCGGGAGACCCCCATGGCTACACCTTC,CAWSVRTAGDPHGYTF
TRBJ1-4,few,.,TRBV5-1,TGCGCCAGCAGCTTGTCTTGGGGGGGCGGATTACCGAATCCAGCAACTAATGAAAAACTGTTTTTT,CASSLSWGGGLPNPATNEKLFF
TRBJ1-2,once,TRBD1,TRBV29-1,TGCAGCGTTGAAACTAGGACAGGGAGTCGCTATCGCTACACCTTC,CSVETRTGSRYRYTF
TRBJ1-2,many,TRBD1,TRBV20-1,TGCAGTGCACCCCGGACAGGGGATTTGGATGGCTACACCTTC,CSAPRTGDLDGYTF
TRBJ2-1,.,TRBD1,TRBV5-1,TGCGCCAGCAGCTTAGGGGCCGGGACAGGTTACAATGAGCAGTTCTTC,CASSLGAGTGYNEQFF
TRBJ2-5,many,.,TRBV19,TGTGCCAGTAGTATAGATGTGGGGACCCAGTACTTC,CASSIDVGTQYF
TRBJ2-5,.,TRBD2,TRBV6-2/TRBV6-3,TGTGCCAGCAGTTGGGCTAGCGGGAGCGTAGAGACCCAGTACTTC,CASSWASGSVETQYF
TRBJ2-1,many,.,TRBV5-6,TGTGCCAGCAGCGTAGTCTACAATGAGCAGTTCTTC,CASSVVYNEQFF
TRBJ1-6,many,.,TRBV20-1,TGCAGTGCTAGAGTGCTAGGGCGCGATAATTCACCCCTCCACTTT,CSARVLGRDNSPLHF
TRBJ2-7,.,TRBD2,TRBV25-1,TGTGCCAGCAGTGAATACCCACTAGCGGGAGGGCTCTACGAGCAGTACTTC,CASSEYPLAGGLYEQYF
TRBJ2-7,.,TRBD2,TRBV11-3,TGTGCCAGTAGTATTTCTAGCGGGAGTTACGAGCAGTACTTC,CASSISSGSYEQYF
TRBJ2-2,many,TRBD2,TRBV20-1,TGCAGTGCTAGAGATAGACTAGCGGGAGGGCATTCCGGGGAGCTGTTTTTT,CSARDRLAGGHSGELFF
TRBJ2-3,many,.,TRBV7-3,TGTGCCAGCAAGGTGGCGGGGAGCACAGATACGCAGTATTTT,CASKVAGSTDTQYF
TRBJ2-2,.,TRBD1,TRBV5-1,TGCGCCAGCAGCTTGGCCGGGACAGGAGGCACCGGGGAGCTGTTTTTT,CASSLAGTGGTGELFF
TRBJ2-7,many,TRBD2,TRBV28,TGTGCCAGCAGTCCATCGACTAGCGGGAGAGGAGAGCAGTACTTC,CASSPSTSGRGEQYF
TRBJ1-2,many,.,TRBV11-2,TGTGCCAGCAGCTTAGTCACAGTGAACTATGGCTACACCTTC,CASSLVTVNYGYTF
TRBJ2-6,.,.,TRBV4-1,TGTGCCAGCACCCCCGGCTCTGGGGCCAACGTCCTGACTTTC,CASTPGSGANVLTF
TRBJ2-1,many,TRBD2,TRBV10-3,TGTGCCATCAGTGACGGAATAGCGGGAGGACAACAGTTCTTC,CAISDGIAGGQQFF
TRBJ2-7,few,.,TRBV7-2,TGTGCCAGCAGCTTAGCCGAGAGGCACTACGAGCAGTACTTC,CASSLAERHYEQYF
TRBJ2-7,many,.,TRBV20-1,TGCAGTGCTAGAGCCGCTAGGGCCAGCCCGGACGAGCAGTACTTC,CSARAARASPDEQYF
TRBJ2-1,few,.,TRBV9,TGTGCCAGCAGCCCTGGGGGGAGCGATGAGCAGTTCTTC,CASSPGGSDEQFF
TRBJ2-3,.,.,TRBV11-3,TGTGCCAGCAGTCAGGACGGTGGGCCATCAGATACGCAGTATTTT,CASSQDGGPSDTQYF
TRBJ1-3,.,.,TRBV15,TGTGCCACCAGCAGAGATTGGATAGGAACTGCTGGAAACACCATATATTTT,CATSRDWIGTAGNTIYF
TRBJ2-7,many,.,TRBV28,TGTGCCAGCAGCTGGCGACGGGGGACCGAGCAGTACTTC,CASSWRRGTEQYF
TRBJ2-3,.,TRBD2,TRBV27,TGTGCCAGCGGTCAGGGAGGGACAGATACGCAGTATTTT,CASGQGGTDTQYF
TRBJ1-1,many,.,TRBV2,TGTGCCAGCAGTCTAGGGTTAGCTGAAGCTTTCTTT,CASSLGLAEAFF
TRBJ2-3,many,.,TRBV6-2/TRBV6-3,TGTGCCAGCAATTCATGGAGCGGTTACACAGATACGCAGTATTTT,CASNSWSGYTDTQYF
TRBJ2-7,many,.,TRBV28,TGTGCCAGCAGCTCCGGCAGGGAGTTCGGCGAGCAGTACTTC,CASSSGREFGEQYF
TRBJ2-7,many,TRBD2,TRBV28,TGTGCCAGCAGTACCCGGCTAGCGGACTTATCACGTTACGAGCAGTACTTC,CASSTRLADLSRYEQYF
TRBJ1-2,few,.,TRBV3-1,TGTGCCAGCAGCCAAGAAGGGGGGCGCTATGGCTACACCTTC,CASSQEGGRYGYTF
TRBJ2-1,.,.,TRBV19,TGTGCCAGTAGTATGGGTGGTGGCTACAATGAGCAGTTCTTC,CASSMGGGYNEQFF
TRBJ1-3,few,TRBD1,TRBV20-1,TGCAGTGCTAGAGGAGGACAGGGTGGAAACACCATATATTTT,CSARGGQGGNTIYF
TRBJ2-5,many,.,TRBV7-2,TGTGCCAGCAGCCCCAGTGCAGGGACAGAGACCCAGTACTTC,CASSPSAGTETQYF
TRBJ2-5,.,TRBD2,TRBV29-1,TGCAGCGTTTGCCGGACTAGCGGGCGCCAAGAGACCCAGTACTTC,CSVCRTSGRQETQYF
TRBJ1-1,.,.,TRBV27,TGTGCCAGCAGTTCCCCGTGGAGGCTGGGGGCTTTCTTT,CASSSPWRLGAFF
TRBJ2-7,many,TRBD1,TRBV6-1,TGTGCCAGCAGTCCGAGAGTACAGGGGGCGCGCTACGAGCAGTACTTC,CASSPRVQGARYEQYF
TRBJ1-5,many,.,TRBV28,TGTGCCAGCAGTCCGAACAAGGGCGAGCAGCCCCAGCATTTT,CASSPNKGEQPQHF
TRBJ2-3,many,.,TRBV28,TGTGCCAGCAGTGCGGACACCACAGATACGCAGTATTTT,CASSADTTDTQYF
TRBJ1-4,.,TRBD1,TRBV5-1,TGCGCCAGCAGCCTCCGGGACAGCAGTGAAAAACTGTTTTTT,CASSLRDSSEKLFF
TRBJ2-7,few,.,TRBV4-1,TGCGCCAGCAGCCAAGCGCCGGGGGCGGGATACGAGCAGTACTTC,CASSQAPGAGYEQYF
TRBJ1-2,many,.,TRBV6-1,TGTGCCAGCAGTACCCAGCGGGGAGGCTATGGCTACACCTTC,CASSTQRGGYGYTF
TRBJ2-7,.,TRBD2,TRBV7-9,TGTGCCAGCAGCCTTGGACTAGCGGGAGGGACCGACGAGCAGTACTTC,CASSLGLAGGTDEQYF
TRBJ2-3,many,.,TRBV11-2,TGTGCCAGCAGCTTAGATGGAGACAGGTTTTTAATGCTTGATACGCAGTATTTT,CASSLDGDRFLMLDTQYF
TRBJ2-7,.,.,TRBV6-2/TRBV6-3,TGTGCCAGCAGTCGACACCGGGACTACGAGCAGTACTTC,CASSRHRDYEQYF